This T cell receptor (beta chain) stems from a study of T cell responses to AZD1222 COVID-19 vaccine. The J segment lost 2 bases and the V segment lost 2 bases, leaving 8 bases of the junction unmatched. The germline CDR1 and CDR2 sequences are KGHSH and LQKENI. The CDR3 is 17 amino acids. About this clone itself: As yet, its antigen is unknown.

Sequenced by immunoSEQ multiplex PCR; TCRdb stores in-frame clones only, minus some. The repertoire consists of some 150,000 clones, with around 89% occurring once and the leading ten covering more than 3%. Study findings and constraints: Reportedly, nearly half the spike-specific TCRs target unmutated variant regions. Researchers took repertoire samples only after the peak T cell response had come. With two AZD1222 doses given, Spike-specific TCR breadth and depth both rose.

V and J are TRBV18 and TRBJ2-3; 9 bases match TRBD2. The sample in question was peripheral blood, obtained on day 0 of MenACWY control vaccination. The TCR comes from an adult in good health. The CDR3: CASSPKIAGDATDTQYF. CDR3 bases: TGTGCCAGCTCACCAAAGATAGCGGGAGATGCCACAGATACGCAGTATTTT.